The source of this T cell receptor (beta chain) is a study of spatial heterogeneity in lung cancer. TCRdb re-derived calls from the 5' RACE reads in MiXCR, one entry per CDR3 protein. The sample consists of 35,000 to 55,000 distinct CDR3 sequences, around 6.8% of them appearing once. CDR3 size: 16 residues. The V end lost 1 base, the J end lost 4 bases, and 16 bases lay between the germline ends. Time point reported: sample taken at primary tumor resection. Samples came from some 73 TRACERx patients with untreated early-stage lung cancer. From tumor, nontumor lung or frozen PBMC, whole RNA was taken unsorted for sequencing. This clonotype was counted many times.

The specimen was PBMCs, collected at surgery. The rearrangement links TRBV12-3 or TRBV12-4 to TRBJ1-1; D unclear. This TCR was sampled from a female donor with early-stage non-small cell lung cancer. In nucleotides, the CDR3 is TGTGCCAGCAGTTTAGGGAGGACTGGGAGGGTCACTGAAGCTTTCTTT. Its protein product is CASSLGRTGRVTEAFF.